One and the same sample provided the 10 T cell receptor beta chains below, sequenced in a study of blood T cell repertoires in COVID-19. Profiled with immunoSEQ multiplex PCR; TCRdb holds only in-frame clones, not every one. The sample holds about 130,000 clones; 75% to 90% are singletons and the top ten take around 4%. The sequenced material came from peripheral blood. These receptors all stem from a human donor in a cohort sampled during active COVID-19.

The chain has TRBV6-6 and TRBJ2-2; D uncertain. Trimming shortened V by 8 bases and J by 3 bases, and 13 bases separated the two germline ends. This CDR3 is 14 amino acids long. Germline V gene data show CDR1 as MNHNY and CDR2 as SVGAGI (reference sequence). DNA of the CDR3: TGTGCCAGCTCTCCGGAGTATGACACCGGGGAGCTGTTTTTT. Protein: CASSPEYDTGELFF.

The V gene is TRBV9, the J gene TRBJ2-1; 10 nucleotides align to TRBD2. The CDR3 spans 17 residues. The V segment lost 0 bases and the J segment 8 bases; nucleotides outside the gene matches: 11. Germline assignment: CDR1 SGDLS and CDR2 YYNGEE. CDR3 DNA: TGTGCCAGCAGCGTAGCTGGGGGGACTAGCGTTCTGGATGAGCAGTTCTTC. It encodes CASSVAGGTSVLDEQFF.

This sequence joins TRBV6-5 and TRBJ1-1, with a weak D call TRBD1 (5 bases). Trimming cost V 8 bases and J 7 bases, with 17 bases left between them. Germline V gene data show CDR1 as MNHEY and CDR2 as SVGAGI. This CDR3 contains 13 residues. The CDR3 DNA is TGTGCCAGCCAAAACGGCAGGGTTGGTGAAGCTTTCTTT. It translates to CASQNGRVGEAFF.

V is TRBV7-9 and J is TRBJ2-2, with 11 bases matching TRBD2. From germline, CDR1 is SEHNR and CDR2 FQNEAQ (reference sequence). After removal of 5 bases from V and 4 bases from J, the junction contained 9 bases not matched to a gene. The CDR3 loop spans 17 amino acids. CDR3 amino acids: CASSPTGLAESTGELFF. CDR3 coding DNA: TGTGCCAGCAGCCCGACGGGACTAGCGGAAAGCACCGGGGAGCTGTTTTTT. Based on the CDR3 plus reference TRBV7-9 and TRBJ2-2, the full variable domain is DTGVSQNPRHKITKRGQNVTFRCDPISEHNRLYWYRQTLGQGPEFLTYFQNEAQLEKSRLLSDRFSAERPKGSFSTLEIQRTEQGDSAMYLCASSPTGLAESTGELFFGEGSRLTVL.

A few counts support this clone. The chain has TRBV6-4 and TRBJ2-6; possibly TRBD2 for D (6 bases). Germline CDR1 and CDR2: MRHNA and SNTAGT. The CDR3 is made up of 15 amino acids. Deletions cut 3 bases from V and 1 base from J, with 7 bases between. The CDR3 sequence: CASSEEGSGANVLTF. CDR3 bases: TGTGCCAGCAGTGAGGAGGGGTCTGGGGCCAACGTCCTGACTTTC.

The rearrangement uses TRBV19 and TRBJ1-5, with 8 bases lining up with TRBD1. In germline, CDR1 is LNHDA, CDR2 SQIVND (reference sequence). Trimming at V came to 5 bases and at J to 0 bases, leaving 3 bases not matched to a gene. This CDR3 region has 15 residues. The CDR3 spells CASSGQGVSNQPQHF. Written as DNA, the CDR3 is TGTGCCAGTAGTGGACAGGGCGTTAGCAATCAGCCCCAGCATTTT.

The rearrangement links TRBV30 to TRBJ1-1; tentatively, D is TRBD1 (6 bases). The V end was cut by 8 bases, the J end by 8 bases, with 21 bases between. In germline, CDR1 is GTSNPN, CDR2 SVGIG (reference sequence). The CDR3 runs to 13 residues. For the CDR3, the DNA is TGTGCCGTAAACAGGGATATTCTCAGCGAAGCTTTCTTT. Translation gives CAVNRDILSEAFF.

The V call is TRBV2, the J call TRBJ2-3; 7 positions agree with TRBD2. The ends lost 3 bases at V and 6 bases at J; junction bases unmatched: 9. CDR3 size: 15 residues. Germline values: CDR1 SNHLY, CDR2 FYNNEI. The CDR3 DNA is TGTGCCAGCAGTGATTCGGCTAGCGGAAGTGATACGCAGTATTTT. This translates into CASSDSASGSDTQYF. The full variable domain, rest sourced from reference TRBV2 and TRBJ2-3, is EPEVTQTPSHQVTQMGQEVILRCVPISNHLYFYWYRQILGQKVEFLVSFYNNEISEKSEIFDDQFSVERPDGSNFTLKIRSTKLEDSAMYFCASSDSASGSDTQYFGPGTRLTVL.

This clone is a singleton in its sample. V usage is TRBV10-3 and J usage is TRBJ2-2, with 13 bases that match TRBD2. The CDR3 runs 16 residues. The germline V gene encodes CDR1 ENHRY and CDR2 SYGVKD. V lost 7 bases to trimming and J lost 1 base; unmatched junction nucleotides: 3. The CDR3 sequence is CAITGTSGMNTGELFF. The CDR3 nucleotides are TGTGCCATCACCGGGACTAGCGGGATGAACACCGGGGAGCTGTTTTTT.

The J gene is TRBJ1-4, the V gene TRBV11-2, with 8 bases that match TRBD1. The V and J ends lost 5 bases and 4 bases, in that order; junction bases with no gene match: 6. This CDR3 is built from 15 residues. Germline V gene data show CDR1 as SGHAT and CDR2 as FQNNGV. The CDR3 coding sequence is TGTGCCAGCAGCGCCAGGGGGCTGGATAATGAAAAACTGTTTTTT. The encoded protein is CASSARGLDNEKLFF.